A selection of T cell receptor beta chains follows, all from one sample in a study of T cell repertoires in cytomegalovirus infection. TCRdb reanalysed the reads using MiXCR and keeps one entry per CDR3 protein. The sample yields about 130,000 distinct CDR3 sequences, 20% to 30% seen once. Their recognized antigens are unknown. The sequencing sample was made of PBMCs, sequenced either directly or after in vitro stimulation (not recorded which). The receptors shown here come from a human donor in good health (CMV status not recorded). Some clones in this sample may be carry-over from other donors' samples. Both conserved end residues are part of each CDR3. The D gene is left open where the match is weak. Clone size, where shown, is once, few, many, or a class for clones that have expanded.

TRBD2 | 14 | - | TRBJ2-7 | TRBV5-1 | TGCGCCAGCAGGACAGGACTAGCGGACTACGAGCAGTACTTC | CASRTGLADYEQYF
- | 12 | - | TRBJ2-1 | TRBV2 | TGTGCCAGCAGCCCTAGGGCCAATGAGCAGTTCTTC | CASSPRANEQFF
- | 14 | - | TRBJ1-2 | TRBV15 | TGTGCCACCAGCAGAGTAGTAGGGATCGATGGCTACACCTTC | CATSRVVGIDGYTF
- | 16 | - | TRBJ2-5 | TRBV14 | TGTGCCAGCAGCCAAGAAAAGGGGGTCGCTGTGGAGACCCAGTACTTC | CASSQEKGVAVETQYF
- | 15 | few | TRBJ1-5 | TRBV12-3/TRBV12-4 | TGTGCCAGCAGTCAATCCCCATCAGGGATTCAGCCCCAGCATTTT | CASSQSPSGIQPQHF
- | 12 | many | TRBJ1-5 | TRBV7-2 | TGTGCCAGCAGCTTATCTCCTCAGCCCCAGCATTTT | CASSLSPQPQHF
- | 12 | few | TRBJ2-5 | TRBV7-2 | TGTGCCAGCAGCCGCCGTGGAGAGACCCAGTACTTC | CASSRRGETQYF
TRBD2 | 18 | - | TRBJ2-6 | TRBV7-6 | TGTGCCAGCAGCGGGGGACTAGCGGGACCTGAGGGGGCCAACGTCCTGACTTTC | CASSGGLAGPEGANVLTF
- | 14 | many | TRBJ1-4 | TRBV7-9 | TGTGCCAGCAGCTTAAGGGAGTTTGGAGAAAAACTGTTTTTT | CASSLREFGEKLFF
TRBD2 | 15 | - | TRBJ2-1 | TRBV20-1 | TGCAGTGCCACGGGCATACGGGGGGTGCCCAATGAGCAGTTCTTC | CSATGIRGVPNEQFF
TRBD1 | 16 | - | TRBJ1-4 | TRBV20-1 | TGCAGTGCTAGTGTCCTAGGACAGGGCGCTGGAGAAAAACTGTTTTTT | CSASVLGQGAGEKLFF
- | 16 | many | TRBJ2-4 | TRBV7-2 | TGTGCCAGCAGCTTAGCGGGAGGCAGGGCAGAAAACATTCAGTACTTC | CASSLAGGRAENIQYF
- | 13 | - | TRBJ1-3 | TRBV12-3/TRBV12-4 | TGTGCCAGCAGGCCCGCCGGGGGAAACACCATATATTTT | CASRPAGGNTIYF
TRBD1 | 16 | - | TRBJ2-5 | TRBV28 | TGTGCCAGCAGCGCGTTCGGACAGGCCAACCTTGGGACCCAGTACTTC | CASSAFGQANLGTQYF
TRBD2 | 14 | few | TRBJ2-1 | TRBV7-2 | TGTGCCAGCAGCCAAGCGGGAGTCGACAATGAGCAGTTCTTC | CASSQAGVDNEQFF
- | 16 | few | TRBJ2-7 | TRBV4-1 | TGCGCCAGCAGCCAAGGGCGAGGGGGAACCGGGGGAGAGCAGTACTTC | CASSQGRGGTGGEQYF
- | 15 | once | TRBJ2-5 | TRBV28 | TGTGCCAGCAGTTTAGGGACCCGGGGGCAGGAGACCCAGTACTTC | CASSLGTRGQETQYF
- | 14 | few | TRBJ2-1 | TRBV15 | TGTGCCACCAGCAGTGTTTGGGGTGGCAATGAGCAGTTCTTC | CATSSVWGGNEQFF
- | 16 | - | TRBJ2-1 | TRBV27 | TGTGCCAGCAGTTTATCTTCGGGTATGCCCTACAATGAGCAGTTCTTC | CASSLSSGMPYNEQFF
- | 12 | - | TRBJ1-1 | TRBV28 | TGTGCCAGCAGTTTCGGTAGCACTGAAGCTTTCTTT | CASSFGSTEAFF
- | 15 | - | TRBJ1-1 | TRBV7-6 | TGTGCCAGCAGCCCACGACCGGACGGGAACACTGAAGCTTTCTTT | CASSPRPDGNTEAFF
- | 15 | few | TRBJ2-1 | TRBV20-1 | TGCAGTGCCAATTCGAGGGGGATCTCCTACAATGAGCAGTTCTTC | CSANSRGISYNEQFF
- | 16 | - | TRBJ1-4 | TRBV15 | TGTGCCACCAGCAGAGATTCGGCAGCTACTAATGAAAAACTGTTTTTT | CATSRDSAATNEKLFF
TRBD1 | 15 | - | TRBJ1-4 | TRBV27 | TGTGCCAGCAGTGATTTAGGGACAGCTAATGAAAAACTGTTTTTT | CASSDLGTANEKLFF
- | 16 | many | TRBJ1-4 | TRBV12-3/TRBV12-4 | TGTGCCAGCAGTTTTTTTGGGGCGACAGCTAATGAAAAACTGTTTTTT | CASSFFGATANEKLFF
- | 12 | few | TRBJ2-7 | TRBV7-2 | TGTGCCAGCCTGGGCTCGTCCTACGAGCAGTACTTC | CASLGSSYEQYF
TRBD2 | 16 | - | TRBJ2-1 | TRBV29-1 | TGCAGCGTTGTTACCTACGGGAGGAGGTCCTACAATGAGCAGTTCTTC | CSVVTYGRRSYNEQFF
TRBD2 | 16 | - | TRBJ2-7 | TRBV24-1 | TGTGCCACCAGTGATTGGGTAGCGGGAGCCGGCTACGAGCAGTACTTC | CATSDWVAGAGYEQYF
- | 15 | few | TRBJ1-3 | TRBV5-1 | TGCGCCAGCAGCTTGGTCCCAGGCTCTGGAAACACCATATATTTT | CASSLVPGSGNTIYF
TRBD2 | 16 | few | TRBJ2-5 | TRBV12-3/TRBV12-4 | TGTGCCAGCAGATCCGGGACTAGCGGGGACCAAGAGACCCAGTACTTC | CASRSGTSGDQETQYF
- | 16 | many | TRBJ1-1 | TRBV7-9 | TGTGCCAGCAGCTTCCCTCCAGAGGGCAGGAACACTGAAGCTTTCTTT | CASSFPPEGRNTEAFF
- | 15 | - | TRBJ2-2 | TRBV27 | TGTGCCAGCAGTTTAGGCTGGGGGCCCACCGGGGAGCTGTTTTTT | CASSLGWGPTGELFF
TRBD1 | 16 | - | TRBJ1-3 | TRBV7-2 | TGTGCCAGCAGCTTAGCGTGGACAGGGCTTGGAAACACCATATATTTT | CASSLAWTGLGNTIYF
- | 15 | few | TRBJ1-1 | TRBV7-2 | TGTGCCAGCAGCTTAGACCAGGGATTGAACACTGAAGCTTTCTTT | CASSLDQGLNTEAFF
TRBD1 | 15 | - | TRBJ2-7 | TRBV20-1 | TGCAGTGCTAGAGAAATCCCGGGACAGGGCAACGAGCAGTACTTC | CSAREIPGQGNEQYF
- | 12 | - | TRBJ2-7 | TRBV2 | TGTGCGTCCACCCACCGTTCCTACGAGCAGTACTTC | CASTHRSYEQYF
- | 15 | - | TRBJ2-2 | TRBV5-1 | TGCGCCAGCAGCTTGTCCCTGGCGAACACCGGGGAGCTGTTTTTT | CASSLSLANTGELFF
- | 15 | - | TRBJ2-3 | TRBV7-2 | TGTGCCAGCAGCTTAGGACAGGCGTTCACAGATACGCAGTATTTT | CASSLGQAFTDTQYF
TRBD2 | 15 | many | TRBJ2-2 | TRBV4-1 | TGCGCCAGCAGCCAAAGCGGGAGTGGCACCGGGGAGCTGTTTTTT | CASSQSGSGTGELFF
- | 15 | few | TRBJ1-1 | TRBV7-8 | TGTGCCAGCAGCCCCGCTGGTCGTTTGAACACTGAAGCTTTCTTT | CASSPAGRLNTEAFF
- | 17 | - | TRBJ2-2 | TRBV19 | TGTGCCAGTAGTGGGGGGACAGTTACTACGAACACCGGGGAGCTGTTTTTT | CASSGGTVTTNTGELFF
TRBD2 | 17 | - | TRBJ2-5 | TRBV5-1 | TGCGCCAGCAGCCGCAATCCGGGACTAGCGGCCCAAGAGACCCAGTACTTC | CASSRNPGLAAQETQYF
- | 14 | once | TRBJ1-4 | TRBV5-4 | TGTGCCAGCAGCTTGAAGAGAGCTAATGAAAAACTGTTTTTT | CASSLKRANEKLFF
- | 15 | few | TRBJ2-5 | TRBV19 | TGTGCCAGTAGTTACGGGGCTTCGACGGGCGAGACCCAGTACTTC | CASSYGASTGETQYF
- | 13 | many | TRBJ1-2 | TRBV7-6 | TGTGCCAGCAGCCCCGGATCTAACTATGGCTACACCTTC | CASSPGSNYGYTF
- | 12 | - | TRBJ1-1 | TRBV29-1 | TGCAGCGTTGGAAGGGGAGGCACTGAAGCTTTCTTT | CSVGRGGTEAFF
TRBD2 | 14 | - | TRBJ2-1 | TRBV29-1 | TGCAGCGTTGAAAGAACTAGCGGGATCGATGAGCAGTTCTTC | CSVERTSGIDEQFF
- | 15 | - | TRBJ2-3 | TRBV5-1 | TGCGCCAGCAGCTTGGAGGGGCGGAACACAGATACGCAGTATTTT | CASSLEGRNTDTQYF